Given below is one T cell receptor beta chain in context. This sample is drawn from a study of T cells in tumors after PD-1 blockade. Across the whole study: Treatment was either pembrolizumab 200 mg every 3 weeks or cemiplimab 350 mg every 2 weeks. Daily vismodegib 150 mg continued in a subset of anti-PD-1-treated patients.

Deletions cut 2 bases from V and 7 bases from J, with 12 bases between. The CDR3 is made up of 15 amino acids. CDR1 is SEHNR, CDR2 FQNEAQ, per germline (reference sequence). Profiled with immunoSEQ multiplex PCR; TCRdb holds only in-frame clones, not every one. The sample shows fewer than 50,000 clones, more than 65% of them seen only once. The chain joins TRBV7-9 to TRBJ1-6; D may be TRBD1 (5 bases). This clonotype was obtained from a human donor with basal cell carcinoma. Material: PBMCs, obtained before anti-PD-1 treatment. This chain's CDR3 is CASSLPGLENSPLHF. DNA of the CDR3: TGTGCCAGCAGCTTACCGGGGCTCGAGAATTCACCCCTCCACTTT. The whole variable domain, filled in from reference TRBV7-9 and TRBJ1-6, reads DTGVSQNPRHKITKRGQNVTFRCDPISEHNRLYWYRQTLGQGPEFLTYFQNEAQLEKSRLLSDRFSAERPKGSFSTLEIQRTEQGDSAMYLCASSLPGLENSPLHFGNGTRLTVT.